The 32 T cell receptor beta chains presented below share a single source sample, sequenced in a study of blood T cells in healthy people across ages. The use of a sample-barcoded 5' primer and a J-beta primer mix characterized a second PCR of about 7 to 12 cycles. TCRdb analysed the 5' RACE reads with MiXCR anew, one entry per CDR3 protein. The sample contains around 800,000 distinct CDR3 sequences, roughly 26% of which appear only once. These data were also reused for a study on T cells of mothers and their children.

The sample was blood. These receptors came from a boy between 10 and 17 years old in good health.

This clonotype was found a few times. V gene TRBV7-9 combines with J gene TRBJ2-5; 8 nucleotides align to TRBD2. The CDR3 totals 14 residues. Germline values: CDR1 SEHNR, CDR2 FQNEAQ (reference sequence). After removal of 4 bases from V and 4 bases from J, the junction contained 5 bases not matched to a gene. Written as DNA, the CDR3 is TGTGCCAGCAGCTCGGAGGCGGGGGGAGAGACCCAGTACTTC. It is translated as CASSSEAGGETQYF.

The chain joins TRBV6-9 to TRBJ1-4, with D perhaps matching TRBD1 (5 bases). Germline CDR1 and CDR2: MNHGY and SVAAGI. V dropped 10 bases and J dropped 0 bases, with 15 bases sitting between them. The CDR3 is 15 amino acids. The CDR3 DNA reads TGTGCCACCGCTGGGGGAAACGCAACTAATGAAAAACTGTTTTTT. This translates into CATAGGNATNEKLFF.

Only a few counts were recorded for this clonotype. This chain links TRBV6-2 or TRBV6-3 with TRBJ2-7; 9 nucleotides agree with TRBD1. Germline CDR1 reads MNHEY; CDR2 reads SVGEGT. V shed 4 bases and J 4 bases; nucleotides not matched to a gene: 8. This CDR3 is built from 15 residues. The CDR3 region has the DNA TGTGCCAGCAGTTCCGAGGGGACAGGGCCTTACGAGCAGTACTTC. Its translation: CASSSEGTGPYEQYF.

The chain has TRBV6-2 or TRBV6-3 and TRBJ1-5; D is possibly TRBD1 (5 bases). The CDR3 totals 16 residues. Germline V gene lookup returns CDR1 MNHEY and CDR2 SVGEGT. Trimming pared 2 bases from V and 6 bases from J, leaving 17 bases between. The CDR3 region is CASSYTKTGIFQPQHF. The CDR3 DNA is TGTGCCAGCAGTTACACGAAAACAGGTATCTTTCAGCCCCAGCATTTT.

The J gene is TRBJ2-5, the V gene TRBV10-3; D is unclear. V lost 5 bases, J lost 3 bases, and 13 bases lay in between. Germline values: CDR1 ENHRY, CDR2 SYGVKD. The CDR3 is 14 residues long. In DNA, the CDR3 is TGTGCCATCAGTAAGCAAGGTCTTGAAGAGACCCAGTACTTC. Residues: CAISKQGLEETQYF.

The rearrangement joins TRBV6-5 to TRBJ1-5, with TRBD1 matching over 9 bases. This CDR3 region has 14 residues. The V gene's germline CDR1 is MNHEY and CDR2 SVGAGI. The V and J ends lost 6 bases and 7 bases, in that order; junction bases with no gene match: 7. The CDR3 sequence: CASRTGGVGQPQHF. The CDR3 DNA reads as TGTGCCAGCAGAACAGGGGGCGTGGGGCAGCCCCAGCATTTT.

CDR3 in DNA: TGCAGTGCCAGCGGGGGCAGGGGAAGGGAAAAACTGTTTTTT. It specifies CSASGGRGREKLFF. The chain recombines TRBV20-1 with TRBJ1-4, with a weak D call TRBD1 (6 bases). This CDR3 comprises 14 residues. Trimming pared 6 bases from V and 8 bases from J, leaving 19 bases between. Germline assignment: CDR1 DFQATT and CDR2 SNEGSKA (reference sequence).

This clonotype occurred many times. The rearrangement joins TRBV6-6 to TRBJ2-5; maybe TRBD2 (6 bases). Trimming cost V 2 bases and J 2 bases, with 9 bases left between them. The germline V gene encodes CDR1 MNHNY and CDR2 SVGAGI (reference sequence). The CDR3 is 14 residues long. CDR3 DNA sequence: TGTGCCAGCAGTTACAGGGGAGGACAAGAGACCCAGTACTTC. This gives the protein CASSYRGGQETQYF.

J is TRBJ1-5 and V is TRBV4-1; TRBD1 might be the D (5 bases). With 4 bases removed from V and 3 bases from J, the gap between germline ends came to 13 bases. The CDR3 is made up of 15 amino acids. Germline assignment: CDR1 MGHRA and CDR2 YSYEKL. Here the CDR3 DNA reads TGCGCCAGCAGCCTTCGGGACGGCGTCAATCAGCCCCAGCATTTT. The encoded protein is CASSLRDGVNQPQHF.

This clonotype was seen a handful of times. V gene TRBV5-1 combines with J gene TRBJ1-2; weak D call: TRBD1 (5 bases). CDR3 size: 14 residues. V gave up 6 bases and J gave up 3 bases, with 15 bases separating them. Germline CDR1 is SGHRS and CDR2 is YFSETQ. As DNA, the CDR3 is TGCGCCAGCACCCGCGGACAAGGGGACTATGGCTACACCTTC. Its protein product is CASTRGQGDYGYTF.

A few counts support this clonotype. This chain links TRBV3-1 with TRBJ1-1; TRBD1 aligns across 7 bases. The germline V gene has CDR1 LGHDT and CDR2 YNNKEL (reference sequence). This CDR3 has 16 amino acids. V lost 0 bases and J lost 1; bases outside the gene matches: 5. The CDR3 DNA reads TGTGCCAGCAGCCAAGAGAGGGGGCAAAGGAACACTGAAGCTTTCTTT. Protein product: CASSQERGQRNTEAFF.

This clonotype was detected many times. J is TRBJ2-5 and V is TRBV7-2; 7 positions agree with TRBD2. Germline V gene lookup returns CDR1 SGHTA and CDR2 FQGNSA. The trim removed 2 bases at V and 4 bases at J, leaving 7 bases unmatched. The CDR3 is made up of 15 amino acids. The CDR3 bases are TGTGCCAGCAGCTTACAGGTTGGGGAGGGAGAGACCCAGTACTTC. The encoded protein is CASSLQVGEGETQYF.

In its sample, this clonotype was seen many times. The V and J genes are TRBV20-1 and TRBJ2-5; D ambiguous. Germline values: CDR1 DFQATT, CDR2 SNEGSKA (reference sequence). The length of the CDR3 is 12 residues. V was cut by 7 bases and J by 2 bases, with 11 bases left in between. CDR3 sequence (DNA): TGCAGTGGAGAGACTCATCAAGAGACCCAGTACTTC. This sequence encodes CSGETHQETQYF.

In its sample, this clonotype was seen a few times. The chain uses TRBV28 and TRBJ2-4; 8 positions match TRBD1. The CDR3 covers 15 residues. Per the germline V gene, CDR1 is MDHEN and CDR2 is SYDVKM. The junction had 7 bases not matched to a gene; V was cut back by 8 bases and J by 1 base. CDR3 bases: TGTGCCAGCGGGAGACAGGGGCAGGCCAAAAACATTCAGTACTTC. This gives the protein CASGRQGQAKNIQYF. Combining the CDR3 with reference TRBV28 and TRBJ2-4 gives the whole variable domain DVKVTQSSRYLVKRTGEKVFLECVQDMDHENMFWYRQDPGLGLRLIYFSYDVKMKEKGDIPEGYSVSREKKERFSLILESASTNQTSMYLCASGRQGQAKNIQYFGAGTRLSVL.

For this clonotype: Sequence at one end of the junction differs from germline and may be a read error. The genes are TRBV7-7 and TRBJ2-1; 7 bases match TRBD1. Looked up from germline, CDR1 is SSHAT and CDR2 is FNYEAQ (reference sequence). This CDR3 region has 14 residues. The CDR3 is CASSQDRELGEQFF. The CDR3 coding sequence is TGTGCTAGCAGCCAAGACAGGGAGCTTGGAGAGCAGTTCTTC.

In this sample, this clonotype turned up a few times. The chain has TRBV11-2 and TRBJ1-4; D not resolved. The CDR3 totals 15 residues. Germline CDR1 SGHAT, CDR2 FQNNGV. V was shortened by 0 bases and J by 6 bases, with 11 bases between the two germline ends. DNA for the CDR3: TGTGCCAGCAGCTTAGATCCAGTGGGTTATGAAAAACTGTTTTTT. Translating gives CASSLDPVGYEKLFF.

The chain has TRBV27 and TRBJ1-5; D is undetermined. The CDR3 is made up of 14 amino acids. V was clipped by 5 bases and J by 9 bases, with 17 bases between them. Germline V gives CDR1 MNHEY, CDR2 SMNVEV (reference sequence). The DNA of the CDR3 is TGTGCCAGCAGTCATCGACGGGAACATGGGCCCCAGCATTTT. Translating gives CASSHRREHGPQHF.

The chain is built from TRBV15 and TRBJ1-3, with TRBD1 matching over 7 bases. J was trimmed by 3 bases and V by 5 bases; bases with no gene match: 4. Germline CDR1 reads LNHNV; CDR2 reads YYDKDF (reference sequence). This CDR3 region has 14 residues. The CDR3 DNA sequence: TGTGCCACCAGCTACGACAGGGTTGGAAACACCATATATTTT. The encoded protein is CATSYDRVGNTIYF. The full variable domain, rest sourced from reference TRBV15 and TRBJ1-3, is DAMVIQNPRYQVTQFGKPVTLSCSQTLNHNVMYWYQQKSSQAPKLLFHYYDKDFNNEADTPDNFQSRRPNTSFCFLDIRSPGLGDTAMYLCATSYDRVGNTIYFGEGSWLTVV.

The V call is TRBV5-5, the J call TRBJ2-7, with D unresolved. The CDR3 covers 14 residues. Germline V CDR1 and CDR2: SGHKS, YYEKEE (reference sequence). Trimming cost V 0 bases and J 1 base, with 8 bases left between them. The CDR3 spells CASSLEWGSYEQYF. The CDR3 region has the DNA TGTGCCAGCAGCTTGGAGTGGGGATCCTACGAGCAGTACTTC.

This rearrangement joins TRBV3-1 to TRBJ2-5, with TRBD2 identical over 12 bases. The J call is uncertain, as TRBJ2-7 better fits the DNA end. CDR1 is LGHDT and CDR2 is YNNKEL in the germline V gene (reference sequence). CDR3 length: 15 residues. This chain's CDR3 is CASSQSRTSGDEQYF. The CDR3 DNA is TGTGCCAGCAGCCAATCTCGGACTAGCGGGGACGAGCAGTACTTC.

The chain couples TRBV29-1 to TRBJ1-1; D gene uncertain. CDR3 length: 11 residues. V was clipped by 4 bases and J by 7 bases, with 10 bases between them. The germline CDR1 and CDR2 sequences are SQVTM and ANQGSEA. The CDR3 DNA sequence: TGCAGCGTTGTATGGCAAAATGAAGCTTTCTTT. This encodes CSVVWQNEAFF.

J is TRBJ2-4 and V is TRBV14; D is unclear. Germline V gives CDR1 SGHDN, CDR2 FVKESK. The CDR3 is 16 amino acids. The V gene lost 1 base and the J gene lost 0 bases, with 10 bases spanning the gap. The CDR3 sequence is CASSQGPYLAKNIQYF. CDR3 DNA: TGTGCCAGCAGCCAAGGACCGTATCTAGCCAAAAACATTCAGTACTTC.

CDR3 in DNA: TGTGCCAGCGGGGACCGGCAAATTCGTGGCTACACCTTC. Residues: CASGDRQIRGYTF. The chain carries TRBV28 and TRBJ1-2; D possibly corresponds to TRBD1 (5 bases). Trimming pared 8 bases from V and 7 bases from J, leaving 17 bases between. The germline V gene has CDR1 MDHEN and CDR2 SYDVKM. This CDR3 contains 13 residues.

The genes are TRBV5-1 and TRBJ2-2; D ambiguous. Germline V gives CDR1 SGHRS, CDR2 YFSETQ. CDR3 length equals 12 residues. The V end was cut by 1 base, the J end by 7 bases, with 5 bases between. The CDR3 protein is CASSLYSGELFF. DNA of the CDR3: TGCGCCAGCAGCTTGTACAGCGGGGAGCTGTTTTTT.

This clonotype was observed a handful of times. V usage is TRBV6-6 and J usage is TRBJ2-5, with D perhaps being TRBD1 or TRBD2 (5 bases each). In germline, CDR1 is MNHNY, CDR2 SVGAGI (reference sequence). V lost 5 bases and J 3 bases, leaving 13 bases between the germline ends. There are 14 residues in the CDR3. The DNA of the CDR3 is TGTGCCAGCAGTCATGTTTTGGGGGAAGAGACCCAGTACTTC. It encodes CASSHVLGEETQYF.

The V call is TRBV6-2 or TRBV6-3, the J call TRBJ2-4; TRBD1 agrees at 7 bases. Trimming took 6 bases from V and 3 from J; bases not matched to a gene: 5. The CDR3 is 14 amino acids. Looked up from germline, CDR1 is MNHEY and CDR2 is SVGEGT. Here the CDR3 DNA reads TGTGCCAGCAGCCAACGGGACAGCAAAAACATTCAGTACTTC. Translation: CASSQRDSKNIQYF.

The chain uses TRBV7-9 and TRBJ2-7; D is possibly TRBD1 (5 bases). The CDR3 loop spans 12 amino acids. Looked up from germline, CDR1 is SEHNR and CDR2 is FQNEAQ (reference sequence). Trimming removed 6 bases at V and 3 bases at J, with 9 bases between. The CDR3: CASSMDNYEQYF. In DNA form, the CDR3 reads TGTGCCAGCAGTATGGACAACTACGAGCAGTACTTC.

The chain recombines TRBV24-1 with TRBJ2-7; 16 bases line up with TRBD2. The J call may not be correct, given that the DNA end is closer to TRBJ2-5. This CDR3 is 19 amino acids long. Looked up from germline, CDR1 is KGHDR and CDR2 is SFDVKD. The DNA for the CDR3 is TGTGCCACCAGTCCGACCGGGACTAGCGGGGGGGCCGTACAAGAGACCCAGTACTTC. This translates into CATSPTGTSGGAVQETQYF.

V usage is TRBV6-2 or TRBV6-3 and J usage is TRBJ2-1; no clear D. In germline, CDR1 is MNHEY, CDR2 SVGEGT. The CDR3 runs to 12 residues. The V end was cut by 5 bases, the J end by 9 bases, with 11 bases between. CDR3 in DNA: TGTGCCAGCAGTGACATGGAGACTGAGCAGTTCTTC. Its protein is CASSDMETEQFF.

This clonotype was recorded a few times. V gene TRBV15 combines with J gene TRBJ2-1; D perhaps matches TRBD2 (5 bases). The assigned J gene may be wrong: the sequence end matches TRBJ2-5 better. CDR3 length: 13 amino acids. Germline V gene lookup returns CDR1 LNHNV and CDR2 YYDKDF (reference sequence). The CDR3 region has the DNA TGTGCCACCAGCAGAGCTAGCCACGAGACCCAGTACTTC. It specifies CATSRASHETQYF.

The chain employs TRBV7-3 and TRBJ2-1; no clear D gene. The CDR3 length is 14 residues. Germline values: CDR1 SGHTA, CDR2 FQGTGA. V was clipped by 5 bases and J by 5 bases, with 13 bases between them. The CDR3 coding sequence is TGTGCCAGCAGCCCTTCCATTCATAACAATGAGCAGTTCTTC. This translates into CASSPSIHNNEQFF. The variable domain in full, with the rest retrieved from reference TRBV7-3 and TRBJ2-1, is GAGVSQTPSNKVTEKGKYVELRCDPISGHTALYWYRQSLGQGPEFLIYFQGTGAADDSGLPNDRFFAVRPEGSVSTLKIQRTERGDSAVYLCASSPSIHNNEQFFGPGTRLTVL.

The CDR3 protein is CASTTGGGAGELFF. For the CDR3, the DNA is TGTGCCAGCACCACAGGCGGGGGTGCCGGGGAGCTGTTTTTT. The chain has TRBV7-8 and TRBJ2-2; TRBD2 matches 7 bases. This CDR3 spans 14 amino acids. Trimming at V came to 7 bases and at J to 6 bases, leaving 8 bases not matched to a gene. Germline V gives CDR1 SGHVS, CDR2 FQNEAQ.